The clone carrying this T cell receptor (beta chain) has a handful of counts. Its antigen is as yet unknown. TCRdb reprocessed the RT-PCR reads with MiXCR, giving one entry per CDR3 protein. The sample has 300,000 to 350,000 distinct CDR3 sequences; approximately 21% are singletons. These data are taken from a study of response to subunit inactivated influenza vaccine. Findings of the study overall: Each seasonal influenza vaccination recruits few new T cells, the authors suggested.

This receptor was identified in a man aged 45 to 75 who received an inactivated influenza vaccine. This specimen consisted of PBMCs from blood, obtained approximately 20 months after vaccination.

CDR3 in amino acids: CSAEIRDRGYYEQYF. The CDR3 nucleotides read TGCAGTGCTGAAATTCGGGACAGGGGGTACTACGAGCAGTACTTC. This sequence joins TRBV20-1 and TRBJ2-7; 11 bases match TRBD1. Germline CDR1 is DFQATT and CDR2 is SNEGSKA (reference sequence). V was clipped by 5 bases and J by 3 bases; unmatched bases: 9. CDR3 length: 15 amino acids.